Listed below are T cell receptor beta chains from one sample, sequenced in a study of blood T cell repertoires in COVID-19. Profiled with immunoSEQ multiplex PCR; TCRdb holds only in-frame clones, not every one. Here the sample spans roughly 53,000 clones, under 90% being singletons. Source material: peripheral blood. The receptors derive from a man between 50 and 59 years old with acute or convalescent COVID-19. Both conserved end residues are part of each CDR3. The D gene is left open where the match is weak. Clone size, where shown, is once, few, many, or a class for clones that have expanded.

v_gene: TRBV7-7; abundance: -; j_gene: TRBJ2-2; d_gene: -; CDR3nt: TGTGCCAGCAGCCCGAGGGGGAGTACCGGGGAGCTGTTTTTT; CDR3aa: CASSPRGSTGELFF
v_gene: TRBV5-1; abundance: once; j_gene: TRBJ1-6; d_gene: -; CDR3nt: TGCGCCAGCAGCTTGGAGCTGCTGTCGGGAAACTATAATTCACCCCTCCACTTT; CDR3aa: CASSLELLSGNYNSPLHF
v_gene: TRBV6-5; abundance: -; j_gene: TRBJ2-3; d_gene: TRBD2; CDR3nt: TGTGCCAGCGGACTAGTCGGCACAGATACGCAGTATTTT; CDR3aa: CASGLVGTDTQYF
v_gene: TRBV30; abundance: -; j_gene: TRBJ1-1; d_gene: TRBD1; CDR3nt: TGTGCCTGGAGTGTACCAGGGGGAGGCACTGAAGCTTTCTTT; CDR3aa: CAWSVPGGGTEAFF
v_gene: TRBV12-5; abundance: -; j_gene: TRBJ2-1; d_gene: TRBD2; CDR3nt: TGTGCTAGTGGTTTGTCCCTAGCGGGAGGAACCTACAATGAGCAGTTCTTC; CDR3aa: CASGLSLAGGTYNEQFF
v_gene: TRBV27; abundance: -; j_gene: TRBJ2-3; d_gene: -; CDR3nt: TGTGCCAGCAGTTTAATCGCTCTAGCTTCCGATACGCAGTATTTT; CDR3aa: CASSLIALASDTQYF
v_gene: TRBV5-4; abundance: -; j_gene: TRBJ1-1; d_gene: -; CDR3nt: TGTGCCAGCAGCTTGACTGACAGGTTCTTGAACACTGAAGCTTTCTTT; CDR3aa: CASSLTDRFLNTEAFF
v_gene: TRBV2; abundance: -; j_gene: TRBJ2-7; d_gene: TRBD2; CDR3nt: TGTGCCAGCAGTGAGGTTAGTAGCGGGAGGAGGTACGAGCAGTACTTC; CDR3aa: CASSEVSSGRRYEQYF
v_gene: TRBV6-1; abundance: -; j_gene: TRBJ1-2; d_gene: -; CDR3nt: TGTGCCAGCAGTCATTGGGACATTAACTATGGCTACACCTTC; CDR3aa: CASSHWDINYGYTF
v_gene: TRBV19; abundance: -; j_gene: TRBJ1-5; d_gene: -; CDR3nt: TGTGCCAGTAGTAGCTACGGGGGTCAGCCCCAGCATTTT; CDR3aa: CASSSYGGQPQHF
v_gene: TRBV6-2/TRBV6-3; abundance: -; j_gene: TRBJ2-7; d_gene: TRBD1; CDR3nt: TGTGCCAGCAGTTACAGGGGACAGGCCTCCTACGAGCAGTACTTC; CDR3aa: CASSYRGQASYEQYF
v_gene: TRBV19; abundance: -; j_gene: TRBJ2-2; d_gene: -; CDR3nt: TGTGCCAGTAGTATCGTTTTGGGGGAGCTGTTTTTT; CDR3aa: CASSIVLGELFF
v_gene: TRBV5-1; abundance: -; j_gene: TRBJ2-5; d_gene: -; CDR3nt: TGCGCCAGCAGCGGGGGACAAACCCAAGAGACCCAGTACTTC; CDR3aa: CASSGGQTQETQYF
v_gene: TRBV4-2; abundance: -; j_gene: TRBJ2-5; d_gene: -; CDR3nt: TGTGCCAGCAGCCAAGAAGGGGCTCATTTGGAGACCCAGTACTTC; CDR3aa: CASSQEGAHLETQYF
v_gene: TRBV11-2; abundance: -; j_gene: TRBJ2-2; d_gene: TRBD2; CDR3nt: TGTGCCAGCAGCTTAAATCGCGGGGGAAACACCGGGGAGCTGTTTTTT; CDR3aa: CASSLNRGGNTGELFF
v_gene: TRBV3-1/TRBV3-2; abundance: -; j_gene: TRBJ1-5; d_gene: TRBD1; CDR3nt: TGTGCCAGCAGCCAAGGACAGGGCAGCAATCAGCCCCAGCATTTT; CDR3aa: CASSQGQGSNQPQHF
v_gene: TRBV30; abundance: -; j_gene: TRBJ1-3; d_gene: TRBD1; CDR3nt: TGTGCCTGGAGAAAGGACAGGATCTCTGGAAACACCATATATTTT; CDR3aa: CAWRKDRISGNTIYF
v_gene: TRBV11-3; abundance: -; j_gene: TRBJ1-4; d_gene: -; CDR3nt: TGTGCCAGCAGCTCTAGACAGGTAAGGGAAAAACTGTTTTTT; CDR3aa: CASSSRQVREKLFF
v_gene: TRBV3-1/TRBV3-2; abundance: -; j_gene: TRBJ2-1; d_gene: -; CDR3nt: TGTGCCAGCAGCCAAGATCTTGCGGCCAATGAGCAGTTCTTC; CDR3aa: CASSQDLAANEQFF
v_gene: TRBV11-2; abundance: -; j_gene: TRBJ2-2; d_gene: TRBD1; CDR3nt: TGTGCCAGCAGCCGGGACAGGAACACCGGGGAGCTGTTTTTT; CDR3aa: CASSRDRNTGELFF
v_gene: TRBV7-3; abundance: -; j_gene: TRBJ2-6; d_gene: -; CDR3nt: TGTGCCAGCAGCCCCGCAGCCAGGGGAACTGGGGCCAACGTCCTGACTTTC; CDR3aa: CASSPAARGTGANVLTF
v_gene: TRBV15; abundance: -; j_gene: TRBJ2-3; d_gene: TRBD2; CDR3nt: TGTGCCACCAGCGGAGCGGGGGGAGATACGCAGTATTTT; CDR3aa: CATSGAGGDTQYF
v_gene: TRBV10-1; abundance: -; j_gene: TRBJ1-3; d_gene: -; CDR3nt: TGCGCCAGCAGTGTGGCAAGCTCTGGAAACACCATATATTTT; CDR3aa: CASSVASSGNTIYF
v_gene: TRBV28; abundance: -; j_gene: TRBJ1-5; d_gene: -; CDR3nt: TGTGCCAGCAGCCTAAGTTCAGGGGTTCGCCAGCCCCAGCATTTT; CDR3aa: CASSLSSGVRQPQHF
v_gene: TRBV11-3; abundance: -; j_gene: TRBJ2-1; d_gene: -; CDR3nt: TGTGCCAGCAGCTTCGATCACGAACAGGCAGCTGAGCAGTTCTTC; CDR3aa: CASSFDHEQAAEQFF
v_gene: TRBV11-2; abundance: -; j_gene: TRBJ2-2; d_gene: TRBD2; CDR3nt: TGTGCCAGCAGCTTAGATTACGGGGGGACCACCGGGGAGCTGTTTTTT; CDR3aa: CASSLDYGGTTGELFF
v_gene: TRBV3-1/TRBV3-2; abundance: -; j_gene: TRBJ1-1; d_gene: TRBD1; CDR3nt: TGTGCCAGCGGCCGGGGGACAGGGGGTTCTGAAGCTTTCTTT; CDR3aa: CASGRGTGGSEAFF
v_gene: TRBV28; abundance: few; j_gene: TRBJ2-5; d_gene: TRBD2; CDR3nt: TGTGCCAGCAGTCCTAGCGGGATCCAAGAGACCCAGTACTTC; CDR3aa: CASSPSGIQETQYF
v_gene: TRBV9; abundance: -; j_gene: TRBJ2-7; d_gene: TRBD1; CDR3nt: TGTGCCAGCAGCACCCTTGGGACAGGGGAAAAGTACTTC; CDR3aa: CASSTLGTGEKYF
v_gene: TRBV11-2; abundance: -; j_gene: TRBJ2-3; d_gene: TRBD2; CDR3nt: TGTGCCAGCAGCTTAGGTGTCGGGGGGGCGAGAGATACGCAGTATTTT; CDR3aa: CASSLGVGGARDTQYF
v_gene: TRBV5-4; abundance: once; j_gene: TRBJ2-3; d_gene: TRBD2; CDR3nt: TGTGCCAGCAGCTTAGCGGGGAGTGGCACAGATACGCAGTATTTT; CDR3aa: CASSLAGSGTDTQYF
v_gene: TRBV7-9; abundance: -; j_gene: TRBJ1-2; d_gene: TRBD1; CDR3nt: TGTGCCAGCAGCCTGGGACAGACCTATGGCTACACCTTC; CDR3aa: CASSLGQTYGYTF
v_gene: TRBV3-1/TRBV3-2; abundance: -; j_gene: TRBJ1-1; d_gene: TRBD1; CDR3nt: TGTGCCAGCAGCGGCCGGGACAGGGGCACTGAAGCTTTCTTT; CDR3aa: CASSGRDRGTEAFF
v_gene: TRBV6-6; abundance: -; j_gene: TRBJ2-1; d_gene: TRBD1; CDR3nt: TGTGCCAGCGCCATAGACAGGGCTTACAATGAGCAGTTCTTC; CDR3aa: CASAIDRAYNEQFF
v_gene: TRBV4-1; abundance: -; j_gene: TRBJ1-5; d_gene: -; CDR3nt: TGCGCCAGCAGCCAAGAAGCGGTTGGTAGCAATCAGCCCCAGCATTTT; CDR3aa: CASSQEAVGSNQPQHF
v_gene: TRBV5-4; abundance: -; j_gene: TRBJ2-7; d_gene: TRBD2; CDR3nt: TGTGCCAGCAGCCCAACTACCGGGAGGTCGTACGAGCAGTACTTC; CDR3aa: CASSPTTGRSYEQYF
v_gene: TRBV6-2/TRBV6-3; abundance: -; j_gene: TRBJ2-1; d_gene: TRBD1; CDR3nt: TGTGCCAGCAGTCATTGGACAGGTTTTGATGAGCAGTTCTTC; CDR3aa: CASSHWTGFDEQFF
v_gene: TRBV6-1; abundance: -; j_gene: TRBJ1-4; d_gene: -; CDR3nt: TGTGCCAGCAGTGAAGCATCGGGGACTAATGAAAAACTGTTTTTT; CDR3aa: CASSEASGTNEKLFF
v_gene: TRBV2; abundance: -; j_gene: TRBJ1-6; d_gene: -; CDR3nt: TGTGCCAGCAGTGAAGGACAGGTCGGATCGGGTTCACCCCTCCACTTT; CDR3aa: CASSEGQVGSGSPLHF
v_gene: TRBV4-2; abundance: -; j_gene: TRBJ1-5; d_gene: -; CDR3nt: TGTGCCAGCAGCCAAGGGTCCGGGGAGGGCAATCAGCCCCAGCATTTT; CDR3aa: CASSQGSGEGNQPQHF
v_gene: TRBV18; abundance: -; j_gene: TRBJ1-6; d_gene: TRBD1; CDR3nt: TGTGCCAGCTCAACGGGACAGATAAATTCACCCCTCCACTTT; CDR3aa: CASSTGQINSPLHF